This TCR beta chain was retrieved from a study of identical twins. General study findings and limits: Abundant cord blood beta clonotypes carried fewer insertions; memory repertoires showed none.

The CDR3 has 14 amino acids. Trimming cost V 7 bases and J 4 bases, with 14 bases left between them. Germline CDR1 reads MNHNS; CDR2 reads SASEGT. Each CDR3 protein gets one entry after TCRdb re-called the 5' RACE reads with MiXCR. The sample includes 640,000 or so distinct CDR3 sequences, around 6.1% of them seen just once. This clonotype was picked up many times. The antigen remains unidentified. Source material: naive T cells sorted from blood. The chain recombines TRBV6-1 with TRBJ1-5; D gene ambiguous. This sequence was found in a man aged 18-30 years in good health. The chain's CDR3 is CASKGLLENQPQHF. The CDR3, as DNA: TGTGCCAGCAAGGGTTTGCTGGAAAATCAGCCCCAGCATTTT.